This TCR beta chain was documented in a study of T cells in Graves' hyperthyroidism and ophthalmopathy. Findings of the study overall: In the blood, most expanded thyroid clonotypes above 0.001 appeared as well.

Concerning this clonotype itself: Its antigen remains unknown.

A Clinical Activity Score of at least 3, a NOSPECS grade of at least 4 and a duration under 3 months were recorded in the ophthalmopathy patients. Reasons for excluding patients were uncontrolled infection, other autoimmune disease, pregnancy or lactation. V was pared by 7 bases and J by 4 bases, with 11 bases between. Germline CDR1 is SGDLS and CDR2 is YYNGEE. The CDR3 length is 12 residues. There were TCR beta CDR3 regions amplified from RNA transcripts. HTBI primers were employed in a first-round RT-PCR of the TCR CDR3. In TCRdb, the multiplex PCR reads were re-called with MiXCR into one record per CDR3 protein. The repertoire includes about 270,000 distinct CDR3 sequences, about 20% of them detected once, and 50% to 75% sits in the top ten.

The chain joins TRBV9 to TRBJ2-5; no firm D call. The source is a man aged 30 to 39 with Graves' ophthalmopathy. The sequencing sample was made of blood. CDR3 DNA sequence: TGTGCCAGCCTAAAGGACGGAGAGACCCAGTACTTC. Translating it yields CASLKDGETQYF.